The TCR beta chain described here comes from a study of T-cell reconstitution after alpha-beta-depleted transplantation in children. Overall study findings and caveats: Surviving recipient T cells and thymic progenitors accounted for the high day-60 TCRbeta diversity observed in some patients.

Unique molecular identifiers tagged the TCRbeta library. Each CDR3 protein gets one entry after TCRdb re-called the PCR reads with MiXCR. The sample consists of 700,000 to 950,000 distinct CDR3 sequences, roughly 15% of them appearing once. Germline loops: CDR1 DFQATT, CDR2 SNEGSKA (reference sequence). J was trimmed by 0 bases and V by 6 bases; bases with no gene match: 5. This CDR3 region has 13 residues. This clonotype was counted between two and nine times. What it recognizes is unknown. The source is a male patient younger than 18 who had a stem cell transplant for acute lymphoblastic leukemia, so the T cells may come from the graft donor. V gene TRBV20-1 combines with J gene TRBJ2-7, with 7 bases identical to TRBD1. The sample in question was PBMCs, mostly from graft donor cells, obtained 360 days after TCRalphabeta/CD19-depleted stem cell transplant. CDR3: CSAPGQNSYEQYF. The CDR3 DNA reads TGCAGTGCCCCGGGACAGAACTCCTACGAGCAGTACTTC.